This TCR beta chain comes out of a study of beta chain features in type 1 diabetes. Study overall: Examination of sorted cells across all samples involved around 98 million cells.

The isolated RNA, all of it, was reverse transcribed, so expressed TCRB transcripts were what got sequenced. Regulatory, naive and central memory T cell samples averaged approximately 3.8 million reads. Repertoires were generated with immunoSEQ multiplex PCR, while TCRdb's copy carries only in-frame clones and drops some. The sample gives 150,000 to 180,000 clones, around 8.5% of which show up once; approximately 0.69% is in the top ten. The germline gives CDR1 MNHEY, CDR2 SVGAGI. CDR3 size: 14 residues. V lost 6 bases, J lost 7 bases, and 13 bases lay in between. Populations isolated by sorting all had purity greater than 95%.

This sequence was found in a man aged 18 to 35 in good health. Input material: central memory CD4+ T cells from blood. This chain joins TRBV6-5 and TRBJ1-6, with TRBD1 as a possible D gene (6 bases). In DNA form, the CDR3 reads TGTGCCAGCAGCCGAGACAGGAAAAATTCACCCCTCCACTTT. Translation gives CASSRDRKNSPLHF.